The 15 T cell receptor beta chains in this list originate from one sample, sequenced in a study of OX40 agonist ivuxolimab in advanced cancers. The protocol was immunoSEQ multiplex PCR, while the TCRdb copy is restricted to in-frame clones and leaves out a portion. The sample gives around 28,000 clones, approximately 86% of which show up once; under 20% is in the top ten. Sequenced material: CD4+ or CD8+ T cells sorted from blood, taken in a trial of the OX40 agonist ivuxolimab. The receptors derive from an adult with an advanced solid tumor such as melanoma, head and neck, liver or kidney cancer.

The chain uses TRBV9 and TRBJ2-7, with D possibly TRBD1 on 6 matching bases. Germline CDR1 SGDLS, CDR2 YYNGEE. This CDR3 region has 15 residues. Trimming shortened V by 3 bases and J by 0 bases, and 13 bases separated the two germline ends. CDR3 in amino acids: CASSGHRDTSYEQYF. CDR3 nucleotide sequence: TGTGCCAGCAGCGGCCACCGGGACACCTCCTACGAGCAGTACTTC. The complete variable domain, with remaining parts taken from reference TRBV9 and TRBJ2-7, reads DSGVTQTPKHLITATGQRVTLRCSPRSGDLSVYWYQQSLDQGLQFLIQYYNGEERAKGNILERFSAQQFPDLHSELNLSSLELGDSALYFCASSGHRDTSYEQYFGPGTRLTVT.

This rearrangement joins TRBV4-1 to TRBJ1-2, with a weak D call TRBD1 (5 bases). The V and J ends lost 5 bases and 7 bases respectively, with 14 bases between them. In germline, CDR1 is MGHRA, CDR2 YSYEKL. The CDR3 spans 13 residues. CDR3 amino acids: CASSGGDGFGYTF. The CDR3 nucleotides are TGCGCCAGCAGCGGGGGGGATGGTTTTGGCTACACCTTC.

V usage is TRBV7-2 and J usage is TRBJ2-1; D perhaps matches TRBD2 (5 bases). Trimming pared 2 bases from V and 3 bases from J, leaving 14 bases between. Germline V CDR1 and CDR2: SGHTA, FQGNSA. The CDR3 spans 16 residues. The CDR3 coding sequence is TGTGCCAGCAGCTTACTCAAAGCGGTATTCTACAATGAGCAGTTCTTC. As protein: CASSLLKAVFYNEQFF.

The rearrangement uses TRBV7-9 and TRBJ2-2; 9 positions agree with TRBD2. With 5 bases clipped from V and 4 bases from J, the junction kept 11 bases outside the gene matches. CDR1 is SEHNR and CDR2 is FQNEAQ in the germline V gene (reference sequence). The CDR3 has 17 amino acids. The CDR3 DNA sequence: TGTGCCAGCAGCAGTAGGTTGACTAGCGGAGGCACCGGGGAGCTGTTTTTT. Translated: CASSSRLTSGGTGELFF.

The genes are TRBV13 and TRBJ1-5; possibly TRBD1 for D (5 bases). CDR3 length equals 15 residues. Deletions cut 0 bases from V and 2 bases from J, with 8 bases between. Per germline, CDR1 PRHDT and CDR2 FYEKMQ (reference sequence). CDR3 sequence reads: CASSLGGGGNQPQHF. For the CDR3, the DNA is TGTGCCAGCAGCTTAGGGGGGGGAGGCAATCAGCCCCAGCATTTT. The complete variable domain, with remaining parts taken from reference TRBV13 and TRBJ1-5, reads AAGVIQSPRHLIKEKRETATLKCYPIPRHDTVYWYQQGPGQDPQFLISFYEKMQSDKGSIPDRFSAQQFSDYHSELNMSSLELGDSALYFCASSLGGGGNQPQHFGDGTRLSIL.

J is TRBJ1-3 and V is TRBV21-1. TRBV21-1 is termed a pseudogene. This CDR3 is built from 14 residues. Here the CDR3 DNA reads TGTGCCAGCAGCCTTCCAAGAGTCCGAAACACCATATATTTT. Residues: CASSLPRVRNTIYF.

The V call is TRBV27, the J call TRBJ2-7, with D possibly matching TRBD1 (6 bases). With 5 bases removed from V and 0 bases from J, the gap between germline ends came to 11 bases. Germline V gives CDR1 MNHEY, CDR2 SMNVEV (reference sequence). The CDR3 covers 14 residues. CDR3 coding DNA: TGTGCCAGCAGTCCAGGGGACCGCTCCTACGAGCAGTACTTC. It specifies CASSPGDRSYEQYF.

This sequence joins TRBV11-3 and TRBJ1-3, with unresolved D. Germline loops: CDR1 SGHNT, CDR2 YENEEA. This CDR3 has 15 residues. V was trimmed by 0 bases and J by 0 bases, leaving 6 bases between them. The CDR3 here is CASSLEWSSGNTIYF. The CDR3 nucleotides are TGTGCCAGCAGCTTAGAGTGGTCCTCTGGAAACACCATATATTTT.

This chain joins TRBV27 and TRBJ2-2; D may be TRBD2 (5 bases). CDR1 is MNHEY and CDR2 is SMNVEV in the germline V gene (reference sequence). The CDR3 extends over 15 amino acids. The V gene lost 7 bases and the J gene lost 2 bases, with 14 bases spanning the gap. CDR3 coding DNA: TGTGCCAGCACCCGTACTAGATACAACACCGGGGAGCTGTTTTTT. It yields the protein CASTRTRYNTGELFF.

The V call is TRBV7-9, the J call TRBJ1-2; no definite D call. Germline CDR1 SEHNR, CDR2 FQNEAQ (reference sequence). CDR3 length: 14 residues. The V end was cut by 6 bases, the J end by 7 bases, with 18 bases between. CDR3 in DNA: TGTGCCAGCAGGGAATACGCAGGATCTCCTGGCTACACCTTC. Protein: CASREYAGSPGYTF.

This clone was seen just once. The CDR3 is CASSLRGGGRGNEQFF. The CDR3 bases are TGTGCCAGCAGCTTACGAGGCGGGGGTAGAGGCAATGAGCAGTTCTTC. This chain joins TRBV11-2 and TRBJ2-1; 7 positions match TRBD2. This CDR3 region has 16 residues. Unmatched junction bases numbered 10, after V lost 2 bases and J lost 6 bases. CDR1 is SGHAT and CDR2 is FQNNGV in the germline V gene. The full variable domain, its missing parts supplied by reference TRBV11-2 and TRBJ2-1, is EAGVAQSPRYKIIEKRQSVAFWCNPISGHATLYWYQQILGQGPKLLIQFQNNGVVDDSQLPKDRFSAERLKGVDSTLKIQPAKLEDSAVYLCASSLRGGGRGNEQFFGPGTRLTVL.

Written as DNA, the CDR3 is TGTGCCAGCAGCGTGGGCGGACCCCCCTACGAGCAGTACTTC. Translation gives CASSVGGPPYEQYF. The gene calls are TRBV9 and TRBJ2-7; no firm D call. The germline V gene encodes CDR1 SGDLS and CDR2 YYNGEE. This CDR3 contains 14 residues. The ends were cut back, 2 bases at V and 2 bases at J, with 11 bases in the middle. Filled out from reference TRBV9 and TRBJ2-7, the complete variable domain reads DSGVTQTPKHLITATGQRVTLRCSPRSGDLSVYWYQQSLDQGLQFLIQYYNGEERAKGNILERFSAQQFPDLHSELNLSSLELGDSALYFCASSVGGPPYEQYFGPGTRLTVT.

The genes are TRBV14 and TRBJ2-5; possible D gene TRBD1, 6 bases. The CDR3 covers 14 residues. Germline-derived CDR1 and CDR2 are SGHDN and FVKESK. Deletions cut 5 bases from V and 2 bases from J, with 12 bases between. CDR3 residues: CASSVWTEQETQYF. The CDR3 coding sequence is TGTGCCAGCAGCGTCTGGACAGAGCAAGAGACCCAGTACTTC.

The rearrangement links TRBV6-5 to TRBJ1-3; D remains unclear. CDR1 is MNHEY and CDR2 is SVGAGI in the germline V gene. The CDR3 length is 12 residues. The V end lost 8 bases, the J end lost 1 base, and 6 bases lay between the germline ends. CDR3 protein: CASGESGNTIYF. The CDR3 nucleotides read TGTGCCAGCGGGGAGTCTGGAAACACCATATATTTT.

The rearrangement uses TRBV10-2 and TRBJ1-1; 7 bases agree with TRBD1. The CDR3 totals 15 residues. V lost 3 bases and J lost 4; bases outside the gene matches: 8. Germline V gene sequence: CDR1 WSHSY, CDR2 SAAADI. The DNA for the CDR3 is TGCGCCAGCAGTGACCCGAGGGGGCTCGGCACTGAAGCTTTCTTT. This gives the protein CASSDPRGLGTEAFF.